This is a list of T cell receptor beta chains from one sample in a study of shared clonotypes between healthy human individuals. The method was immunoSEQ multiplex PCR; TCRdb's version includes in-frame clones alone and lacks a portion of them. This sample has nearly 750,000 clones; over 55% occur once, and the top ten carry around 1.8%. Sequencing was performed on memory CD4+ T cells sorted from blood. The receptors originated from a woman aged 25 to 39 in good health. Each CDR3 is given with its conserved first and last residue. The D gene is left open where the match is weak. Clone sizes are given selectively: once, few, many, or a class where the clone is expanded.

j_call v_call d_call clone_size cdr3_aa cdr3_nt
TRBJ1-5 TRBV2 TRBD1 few CASKGQGDQPQHF TGTGCCAGCAAGGGACAGGGGGACCAGCCCCAGCATTTT
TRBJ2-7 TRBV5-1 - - CASSLEEATSYEQYF TGCGCCAGCAGCTTGGAAGAGGCCACGTCCTACGAGCAGTACTTC
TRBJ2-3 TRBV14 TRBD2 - CASRPSTSRSTDTQYF TGTGCCAGCAGGCCTTCGACTAGCAGAAGCACAGATACGCAGTATTTT
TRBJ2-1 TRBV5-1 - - CASSLEGGYNEQFF TGCGCCAGCAGCTTGGAGGGAGGTTACAATGAGCAGTTCTTC
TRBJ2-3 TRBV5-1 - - CASSPRVPQTDTQYF TGCGCCAGCAGCCCACGGGTGCCCCAAACAGATACGCAGTATTTT
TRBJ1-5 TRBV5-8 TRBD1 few CASSVRDRTDSNQPQHF TGTGCCAGCAGCGTACGGGACAGAACTGATAGCAATCAGCCCCAGCATTTT
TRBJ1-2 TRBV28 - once CASSLAARQGQNYGYTF TGTGCCAGCAGCCTAGCGGCTCGGCAGGGGCAAAACTATGGCTACACCTTC
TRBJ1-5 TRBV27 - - CASSFNDRYQPQHF TGTGCCAGCAGTTTTAACGACAGATATCAGCCCCAGCATTTT
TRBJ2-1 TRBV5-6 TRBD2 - CASSLKRERSLANEQFF TGTGCCAGCAGCCTCAAGCGGGAGAGATCACTTGCCAATGAGCAGTTCTTC
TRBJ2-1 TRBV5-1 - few CASSFGPNEQFF TGCGCCAGCAGCTTCGGTCCCAATGAGCAGTTCTTC
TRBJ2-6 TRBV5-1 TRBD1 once CASSRGTGPSSGANVLTF TGCGCCAGCAGCAGAGGGACAGGCCCTAGCTCTGGGGCCAACGTCCTGACTTTC
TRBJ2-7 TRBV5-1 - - CASSPGSEYSYEQYF TGCGCCAGCAGCCCCGGTAGCGAGTACTCCTACGAGCAGTACTTC
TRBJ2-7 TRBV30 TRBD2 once CAWSVIVSAGGPSYEQYF TGTGCCTGGAGTGTTATTGTTTCCGCGGGAGGGCCCTCCTACGAGCAGTACTTC
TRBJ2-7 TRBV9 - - CASSAGTGSSYEQYF TGTGCCAGCAGCGCGGGGACGGGAAGCTCCTACGAGCAGTACTTC
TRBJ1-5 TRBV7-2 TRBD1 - CASSKTGGNQPQHF TGTGCCAGCAGCAAGACAGGGGGCAATCAGCCCCAGCATTTT
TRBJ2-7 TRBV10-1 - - CASPAAYEQYF TGCGCCAGCCCGGCAGCCTACGAGCAGTACTTC
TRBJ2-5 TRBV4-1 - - CASSQDLMALMGTQYF TGCGCCAGCAGCCAGGACCTAATGGCATTAATGGGGACCCAGTACTTC
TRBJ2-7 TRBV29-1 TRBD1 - CSVNLTTGGPYEQYF TGCAGCGTCAACCTAACGACAGGGGGCCCCTACGAGCAGTACTTC
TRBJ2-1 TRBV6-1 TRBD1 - CASSVDRGLVEQFF TGTGCCAGCAGTGTGGACAGGGGGCTTGTTGAGCAGTTCTTC
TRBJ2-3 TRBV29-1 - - CSVGGNTDTQYF TGCAGCGTTGGAGGGAACACAGATACGCAGTATTTT
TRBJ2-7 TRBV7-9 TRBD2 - CASSLTPGLAGGEQYF TGTGCCAGCAGCTTAACACCGGGACTAGCGGGAGGCGAGCAGTACTTC